These 32 T cell receptor beta chains were all obtained from the same sample, sequenced in a study of control samples from healthy donors and cancer patients. Method: immunoSEQ multiplex PCR; TCRdb's copy keeps in-frame clones and lacks some. The table records 150,000 or so clones, just over 85% of them present only once. The sequenced sample was blood. Receptor source: a man aged 18 to 35 in good health.

The J gene is TRBJ1-5, the V gene TRBV7-2; no clear D gene. The CDR3 totals 14 residues. Germline loops: CDR1 SGHTA, CDR2 FQGNSA. V was cut by 4 bases and J by 3 bases, with 10 bases left in between. The CDR3 DNA reads as TGTGCCAGCAGCTCCGACGGAATCAATCAGCCCCAGCATTTT. Amino acids: CASSSDGINQPQHF.

The CDR3 bases are TGTGCCAGCAGCTTAGGAGTTGGATTGCGGAGGACTGAAGCTTTCTTT. It translates to CASSLGVGLRRTEAFF. The V gene is TRBV11-2, the J gene TRBJ1-1; D remains ambiguous. Trimming took off 1 base at V and 5 bases at J, with 17 bases between the two ends. This CDR3 has 16 residues. Germline V lookup: CDR1 SGHAT, CDR2 FQNNGV.

In its sample, this clone ranks as medium-sized. The rearrangement uses TRBV3-1 (or the pseudogene TRBV3-2) and TRBJ2-7, with 9 bases identical to TRBD1. The CDR3 loop spans 17 amino acids. V lost 0 bases and J lost 0; bases outside the gene matches: 6. Germline V CDR1 and CDR2: LGHDT, YNNKEL (reference sequence). CDR3 amino acids: CASSQDLETGGSYEQYF. The CDR3 DNA reads as TGTGCCAGCAGCCAAGATCTCGAGACAGGGGGCTCCTACGAGCAGTACTTC.

The chain carries TRBV28 and TRBJ1-1, with D unresolved. The V gene's germline CDR1 is MDHEN and CDR2 SYDVKM. This CDR3 region has 14 residues. V lost 2 bases to trimming and J lost 4 bases, with 11 bases between them. Here the CDR3 DNA reads TGTGCCAGCAGTTTACCAACTTTGAGCACTGAAGCTTTCTTT. This sequence encodes CASSLPTLSTEAFF.

The chain uses TRBV28 and TRBJ2-2; D is unclear. Germline CDR1 is MDHEN and CDR2 is SYDVKM. V was pared by 5 bases and J by 3 bases, with 4 bases between. The CDR3 loop spans 12 amino acids. The DNA for the CDR3 is TGTGCCAGCAGTCCCTACACCGGGGAGCTGTTTTTT. This codes for CASSPYTGELFF.

This chain joins TRBV5-1 and TRBJ2-3; D tentatively fits TRBD1 or TRBD2 (5 bases each). Germline V gene sequence: CDR1 SGHRS, CDR2 YFSETQ. This CDR3 has 15 amino acids. Trimming stripped 4 bases from V and 2 bases from J, with 14 bases between. The CDR3 loop reads CASSTISGATDTQYF. The CDR3 coding sequence is TGCGCCAGCAGCACCATCTCCGGGGCCACAGATACGCAGTATTTT. The variable domain in full, completed from reference TRBV5-1 and TRBJ2-3, reads KAGVTQTPRYLIKTRGQQVTLSCSPISGHRSVSWYQQTPGQGLQFLFEYFSETQRNKGNFPGRFSGRQFSNSRSEMNVSTLELGDSALYLCASSTISGATDTQYFGPGTRLTVL.

This chain connects TRBV24-1 to TRBJ2-7, with 8 bases aligning to TRBD1. CDR1 and CDR2 from the germline V gene are KGHDR and SFDVKD. V shed 3 bases, J shed 6 bases, and the junction held 6 bases outside the gene matches. The CDR3 totals 14 residues. CDR3 residues: CATSDATGAFEQYF. In nucleotides, the CDR3 is TGTGCCACCAGTGATGCGACAGGGGCTTTCGAGCAGTACTTC.

The V call is TRBV28, the J call TRBJ2-3; 10 positions agree with TRBD2. The germline CDR1 and CDR2 sequences are MDHEN and SYDVKM. The CDR3 runs 14 residues. J gave up 6 bases and V 6 bases, and 6 bases lay outside the gene matches. CDR3 sequence reads: CASRERGGGDTQYF. CDR3 nucleotides: TGTGCCAGCAGAGAGCGGGGGGGAGGGGATACGCAGTATTTT.

The CDR3: CASSVGGRKETQYF. Written as DNA, the CDR3 is TGTGCCAGCAGCGTAGGGGGCAGAAAAGAGACCCAGTACTTC. The V gene is TRBV9, the J gene TRBJ2-5, with D possibly matching TRBD1 (5 bases). The CDR3 totals 14 residues. Germline CDR1 SGDLS, CDR2 YYNGEE. V lost 0 bases, J lost 3 bases, and 9 bases lay in between.

The chain is built from TRBV18 and TRBJ1-4; no firm D call. V shed 0 bases and J shed 2 bases, with 10 bases lying between them. The CDR3 runs 16 residues. Germline values: CDR1 KGHSH, CDR2 LQKENI. CDR3 coding DNA: TGTGCCAGCTCACCACCAGCAGGACGTACTAATGAAAAACTGTTTTTT. Translating it yields CASSPPAGRTNEKLFF.

This clone was seen only a few times. The chain recombines TRBV27 with TRBJ1-6; 7 nucleotides line up with TRBD1. The CDR3 consists of 16 residues. The junction had 8 bases not matched to a gene; V was cut back by 7 bases and J by 2 bases. From germline, CDR1 is MNHEY and CDR2 SMNVEV (reference sequence). CDR3 nucleotides: TGTGCCAGCACCCCCCCCGACAGGGCCTATAATTCACCCCTCCACTTT. Protein product: CASTPPDRAYNSPLHF.

The V and J genes are TRBV19 and TRBJ1-5; 7 nucleotides match TRBD1. The CDR3 runs to 17 residues. Trimming took 5 bases from V and 0 from J; bases not matched to a gene: 10. CDR1 and CDR2 (germline): LNHDA, SQIVND (reference sequence). The CDR3 loop is CASSPWTGVISNQPQHF. The CDR3 DNA is TGTGCCAGTAGTCCCTGGACAGGAGTTATTAGCAATCAGCCCCAGCATTTT.

The V and J genes are TRBV4-3 and TRBJ2-3; 7 nucleotides line up with TRBD1. Germline V gives CDR1 LGHNA, CDR2 YSLEER. The length of the CDR3 is 16 residues. After removal of 0 bases from V and 6 bases from J, the junction contained 9 bases not matched to a gene. The CDR3 loop is CASSQDRVGRGDTQYF. CDR3 DNA: TGCGCCAGCAGCCAAGATCGAGTGGGCAGGGGGGATACGCAGTATTTT.

J is TRBJ1-6 and V is TRBV6-5; D is undetermined. The germline V and J ends were trimmed by 6 bases and 9 bases, with 15 bases remaining between them. The CDR3 spans 14 residues. Germline-derived CDR1 and CDR2 are MNHEY and SVGAGI. CDR3 nucleotide sequence: TGTGCCAGCAGCCCCCGGGCCGCGCTTTCACCCCTCCACTTT. Encoded protein: CASSPRAALSPLHF.

This clone has a handful of counts. The sample carries other DNA sequences with the same CDR3. The V gene is TRBV5-6, the J gene TRBJ2-5; TRBD2 agrees at 12 bases. The V gene's germline CDR1 is SGHDT and CDR2 YYEEEE. V lost 1 base, J lost 5 bases, and 3 bases stayed unmatched. The CDR3 covers 15 residues. CDR3 in DNA: TGTGCCAGCAGCTTGCTAGCGGGGGGGCGGGAGACCCAGTACTTC. This sequence encodes CASSLLAGGRETQYF.

The chain combines TRBV28 with TRBJ1-5; D perhaps matches TRBD1 (6 bases). Trimming took 6 bases from V and 1 from J, leaving 10 bases between them. The CDR3 is 14 residues long. Per germline, CDR1 MDHEN and CDR2 SYDVKM. CDR3 DNA sequence: TGTGCCAGCAGAAAGACAGGAAGCAATCAGCCCCAGCATTTT. Translating gives CASRKTGSNQPQHF.

The chain has TRBV2 and TRBJ1-4, with TRBD1 as a possible D gene (6 bases). CDR1 is SNHLY, CDR2 FYNNEI, per germline. The CDR3 sequence is 15 residues long. Trimming removed 6 bases from V and 7 bases from J, with 18 bases in between. The CDR3 region is CASRLLQGSGEKLFF. The DNA of the CDR3 is TGTGCCAGCAGACTCTTACAGGGATCTGGTGAAAAACTGTTTTTT.

CDR3 coding DNA: TGTGCCAGCAGCTTAGACCCCGGGGGGATCACCGGGGAGCTGTTTTTT. Amino acid sequence: CASSLDPGGITGELFF. The J gene is TRBJ2-2, the V gene TRBV7-3; 7 nucleotides match TRBD2. Germline CDR1 is SGHTA and CDR2 is FQGTGA. The ends lost 2 bases at V and 4 bases at J; junction bases unmatched: 7. This CDR3 has 16 amino acids.

The chain combines TRBV6-5 with TRBJ2-3, with 7 bases matching TRBD1. Losses at the gene ends were 6 bases for V and 2 bases for J; bases not matched to a gene: 2. Germline CDR1 is MNHEY and CDR2 is SVGAGI. CDR3 length equals 13 residues. The CDR3 here is CASSGQDTDTQYF. The CDR3 coding sequence is TGTGCCAGCAGCGGACAGGACACAGATACGCAGTATTTT.

The chain has TRBV7-9 and TRBJ1-6, with a tentative D call TRBD1 (5 bases). The CDR3 length is 16 residues. Germline CDR1 is SEHNR and CDR2 is FQNEAQ (reference sequence). Trimming removed 3 bases from V and 8 bases from J, with 17 bases in between. CDR3 DNA: TGTGCCAGCAGCTTCGCACAAGTGGGGGTGGATTCACCCCTCCACTTT. It is translated as CASSFAQVGVDSPLHF.

This chain links TRBV10-1 with TRBJ2-5; D is perhaps TRBD1 (5 bases). Per germline, CDR1 WNHNN and CDR2 SYGVQD (reference sequence). CDR3 length: 15 amino acids. V lost 8 bases and J 0 bases, leaving 16 bases between the germline ends. CDR3 nucleotides: TGCGCCAGCGTGAGGACCAAGACAGACCAAGAGACCCAGTACTTC. This sequence encodes CASVRTKTDQETQYF.

The chain employs TRBV5-1 and TRBJ1-1; 11 bases align to TRBD1. V gave up 4 bases and J gave up 3 bases; unmatched junction bases: 14. This CDR3 spans 18 amino acids. CDR1 is SGHRS, CDR2 YFSETQ, per germline. For the CDR3, the DNA is TGCGCCAGCAGCCTAGGGACAGGGGGATCGGGTAGGTACACTGAAGCTTTCTTT. Encoded protein: CASSLGTGGSGRYTEAFF.

The chain uses TRBV19 and TRBJ2-4; D remains ambiguous. The CDR3 contains 14 residues. V was pared by 3 bases and J by 6 bases, with 12 bases between. Germline loops: CDR1 LNHDA, CDR2 SQIVND (reference sequence). The CDR3 loop is CASSIVTSRNIQYF. The DNA of the CDR3 is TGTGCCAGTAGTATTGTAACCAGCCGAAACATTCAGTACTTC. Combining the CDR3 with reference TRBV19 and TRBJ2-4 gives the whole variable domain DGGITQSPKYLFRKEGQNVTLSCEQNLNHDAMYWYRQDPGQGLRLIYYSQIVNDFQKGDIAEGYSVSREKKESFPLTVTSAQKNPTAFYLCASSIVTSRNIQYFGAGTRLSVL.

The J gene is TRBJ2-3, the V gene TRBV7-9, with a possible D match to TRBD1 (5 bases). The CDR3 has 14 amino acids. Germline V CDR1 and CDR2: SEHNR, FQNEAQ (reference sequence). V gave up 1 base and J gave up 4 bases, with 9 bases separating them. The CDR3 DNA reads as TGTGCCAGCAGCTTAGAAGGGGATGCAGATACGCAGTATTTT. Translating gives CASSLEGDADTQYF.

The V call is TRBV9, the J call TRBJ2-7; maybe TRBD2 (5 bases). CDR1 and CDR2 (germline): SGDLS, YYNGEE. The CDR3 is 16 amino acids. V was shortened by 3 bases and J by 2 bases, with 18 bases between the two germline ends. This chain's CDR3 is CASSDGLQKTPYEQYF. The CDR3 DNA reads as TGTGCCAGCAGCGACGGACTCCAGAAGACCCCCTACGAGCAGTACTTC.

A remark on this clone: The sample contains more than one DNA sequence encoding this CDR3. The chain is built from TRBV18 and TRBJ1-1; no clear D gene. V shed 2 bases and J shed 0 bases, with 7 bases lying between them. The germline CDR1 and CDR2 sequences are KGHSH and LQKENI. The CDR3 has 14 residues. The CDR3 spells CASSPRGLNTEAFF. DNA of the CDR3: TGTGCCAGCTCACCAAGAGGTTTGAACACTGAAGCTTTCTTT.

The chain uses TRBV6-2 or TRBV6-3 and TRBJ2-7; 8 bases agree with TRBD1. Trimming took 4 bases from V and 6 from J; bases not matched to a gene: 5. The CDR3 totals 13 residues. CDR1 MNHEY and CDR2 SVGEGT come from the germline V gene. This CDR3 is CASSSRTGLEQYF. In nucleotides, the CDR3 is TGTGCCAGCAGTTCCCGGACAGGGCTCGAGCAGTACTTC.

This clone was counted a few times. The DNA for the CDR3 is TGTGCCAGCAGCTTAGATCACGCCTCTAGCACAGATACGCAGTATTTT. Protein: CASSLDHASSTDTQYF. This rearrangement joins TRBV7-2 to TRBJ2-3, with no clear D. CDR3 length: 16 amino acids. CDR1 SGHTA and CDR2 FQGNSA come from the germline V gene. V was shortened by 1 base and J by 0 bases, with 11 bases between the two germline ends.

V is TRBV9 and J is TRBJ2-3, with D perhaps TRBD1 or TRBD2 (6 bases each). Trimming removed 4 bases at V and 3 bases at J, with 15 bases between. The CDR3 totals 15 residues. Germline loops: CDR1 SGDLS, CDR2 YYNGEE. CDR3: CASSFRGGLTDTQYF. The CDR3 coding sequence is TGTGCCAGCAGCTTCAGGGGAGGATTAACAGATACGCAGTATTTT. The variable domain in full, completed from reference TRBV9 and TRBJ2-3, reads DSGVTQTPKHLITATGQRVTLRCSPRSGDLSVYWYQQSLDQGLQFLIQYYNGEERAKGNILERFSAQQFPDLHSELNLSSLELGDSALYFCASSFRGGLTDTQYFGPGTRLTVL.

This clone appeared a few times. The chain couples TRBV6-4 to TRBJ2-2; TRBD2 matches 9 bases. Germline V gene sequence: CDR1 MRHNA, CDR2 SNTAGT. V lost 3 bases and J lost 6; bases outside the gene matches: 5. This CDR3 comprises 15 residues. The CDR3 region is CASSESAGGPGELFF. CDR3 bases: TGTGCCAGCAGTGAATCGGCGGGGGGGCCCGGGGAGCTGTTTTTT.

This clone is a singleton in its sample. CDR3 amino acids: CASRHLTPGYGYTF. The CDR3 DNA reads TGTGCCAGCAGACACCTAACACCTGGCTATGGCTACACCTTC. The rearrangement uses TRBV28 and TRBJ1-2; no firm D call. With 6 bases removed from V and 4 bases from J, the gap between germline ends came to 15 bases. Germline V lookup: CDR1 MDHEN, CDR2 SYDVKM. The CDR3 totals 14 residues.

This clone was counted only a few times. The chain uses TRBV18 and TRBJ2-7; TRBD1 matches 10 bases. Germline V gene sequence: CDR1 KGHSH, CDR2 LQKENI. CDR3 length equals 18 residues. Trimming took 5 bases from V and 4 from J; bases not matched to a gene: 17. CDR3 residues: CASSATSTGTGASYEQYF. Here the CDR3 DNA reads TGTGCCAGCTCAGCCACTTCGACCGGGACAGGGGCCTCTTACGAGCAGTACTTC.